The present entry profiles one TCR beta chain with its context. Antigen unknown. A much larger clone sits a single nucleotide away, making a read error possible. This specimen comes from a study of T cells in Graves' hyperthyroidism and ophthalmopathy. Whole-study findings and limits: Most clonotypes that expanded in the thyroid above 0.001 also showed up in blood. The model forecast ophthalmopathy, anticipating it by a median approximately 6.1 months before onset.

It was RNA transcripts that yielded the amplified TCR beta CDR3 regions. HTBI primers were employed in a first-round RT-PCR of the TCR CDR3. From the multiplex PCR reads, TCRdb called clonotypes with MiXCR, one entry per CDR3 protein. Of around 180,000 distinct CDR3 sequences in the sample, 15% to 20% were seen once. Each diagnosis drew on symptoms, thyroxine, TRAb, thyroid ultrasound and orbital computed tomography findings. The CDR3 is 15 residues long. Looked up from germline, CDR1 is MGHRA and CDR2 is YSYEKL. V lost 0 bases to trimming and J lost 7 bases, with 12 bases between them. The V and J genes are TRBV4-1 and TRBJ1-4, with D unresolved. This receptor was identified in a woman aged 50 to 65 with Graves' hyperthyroidism. The sequenced sample consisted of blood. The DNA of the CDR3 is TGCGCCAGCAGCCAAGATGGGCAGGTCAGTGAAAAACTGTTTTTT. Its protein is CASSQDGQVSEKLFF.